A selection of T cell receptor beta chains follows, all from one sample in a study of blood T cell repertoires in COVID-19. Sequencing was performed with immunoSEQ multiplex PCR; in TCRdb, only in-frame clones are kept and a portion is missing. The profile shows approximately 150,000 clones, around 83% of them singletons. Material: peripheral blood. The receptors originated from a man aged 65 to 85 who had recovered from COVID-19. Each CDR3 is given with its conserved first and last residue. A D gene is named only where the DNA matches it firmly. A clone size is listed for some rows: how often the clone was seen (once, few, many), or a class if it is expanded.

>TRBV6-2/TRBV6-3|TRBJ1-1|TRBD1|once
CASSYWPRDRENTEAFF
TGTGCCAGCAGTTATTGGCCCCGGGACAGGGAGAACACTGAAGCTTTCTTT
>TRBV10-1|TRBJ2-7|.|.
CASSEGHSTYEQYF
TGCGCCAGCAGTGAAGGACACTCAACCTACGAGCAGTACTTC
>TRBV5-1|TRBJ2-1|TRBD2|.
CASSLAGGRYNEQFF
TGCGCCAGCAGCTTAGCGGGAGGGCGCTACAATGAGCAGTTCTTC
>TRBV2|TRBJ2-5|.|.
CASSRTVKETQYF
TGTGCCAGCAGTCGGACTGTGAAAGAGACCCAGTACTTC
>TRBV27|TRBJ1-3|.|.
CASSPRGGNTIYF
TGTGCCAGCAGTCCGCGGGGGGGAAACACCATATATTTT
>TRBV2|TRBJ1-4|TRBD1|.
CASGKGSDRDEKLFF
TGTGCCAGCGGAAAAGGGTCTGACAGGGATGAAAAACTGTTTTTT
>TRBV7-9|TRBJ1-4|.|.
CASSLGGGEKGEKLFF
TGTGCCAGCAGCTTAGGAGGCGGGGAAAAGGGTGAAAAACTGTTTTTT
>TRBV29-1|TRBJ1-1|TRBD1|.
CSVDEQGGTEAFF
TGCAGCGTTGATGAACAGGGGGGCACTGAAGCTTTCTTT
>TRBV30|TRBJ1-2|TRBD1|.
CAWSHQDRGLSPRDDTF
TGTGCCTGGAGTCACCAGGACAGGGGACTTTCCCCCCGGGATGACACCTTC
>TRBV6-5|TRBJ1-4|TRBD1|.
CASSRTGVNEKLFF
TGTGCCAGCAGTAGGACAGGGGTAAATGAAAAACTGTTTTTT